Sequencing of this T cell receptor (beta chain) was carried out in a study of regulatory T cells in long-lasting Graves disease. This clonotype showed up just a few times. V lost 4 bases to trimming and J lost 3 bases; unmatched junction nucleotides: 18. Germline CDR1 reads LGHDT; CDR2 reads YNNKEL (reference sequence). This CDR3 region has 19 residues. Documented time point: persistent/refractory GD, antithyroid drugs over 5 years with positive TRAb. Preparation of the TCR library used RNA extracted from PBMCs. Per American Thyroid Association guidelines, Graves' disease was diagnosed. Construction of the TCR beta libraries employed iRepertoire HTBI primers in conjunction with Arm-PCR of CDR3 regions. How the authors handled the data: The identification of approximately 62 TRBV and 14 to 15 TRBJ segments was made across samples. TCRdb called the multiplex PCR reads again in MiXCR, with one record for every CDR3 protein. TCRdb, rather than the study authors, made the V and J calls. This sample carries around 300,000 distinct CDR3 sequences, roughly 21% of them seen once, and the ten largest clones take more than 50%.

The specimen comprised peripheral blood mononuclear cells (PBMCs), sampled when the disease was refractory, from a patient treated with antithyroid drugs. The rearrangement joins TRBV3-1 to TRBJ2-7; 10 bases are a match to TRBD2. The receptor comes from a female donor with Graves disease. The CDR3 sequence is CASSPPRGSGRSRYYEQYF. The DNA of the CDR3 is TGTGCCAGCAGCCCCCCTCGGGGTAGCGGGAGGTCACGGTACTACGAGCAGTACTTC.